This T cell receptor (beta chain) emerged from a study of T cells in localized non-small cell lung cancer. This table comes from immunoSEQ multiplex PCR, and its TCRdb copy is limited to in-frame clones, with some not included. This repertoire shows 8,500 to 10,000 clones, 90% found once; its top ten account for roughly 15%. V lost 5 bases and J 6 bases, leaving 24 bases between the germline ends. CDR1 LNHNV and CDR2 YYDKDF come from the germline V gene (reference sequence). This CDR3 comprises 17 residues. Concerning this clone: Its target is unknown.

Study results and caveats: Among the tissues sampled, uninvolved adjacent lung had the highest T cell clonality, above tumor.

The V gene is TRBV15, the J gene TRBJ2-3; either TRBD1 or TRBD2 may fit D (5 bases each). The receptor's source is a male donor older than 55 with stage III squamous cell lung carcinoma. The sample consisted of peripheral blood, taken before any cancer treatment. The CDR3 nucleotides read TGTGCCACCAGCCCCCGGGACGCTTACAAAAGGGTTGATACGCAGTATTTT. Encoded protein: CATSPRDAYKRVDTQYF.